This TCR beta chain was documented in a study of blood T cells in healthy people across ages. This clonotype was detected only a few times. Its antigen is unknown. The CDR3 has 14 residues. Trimming left V 0 bases short and J 5 bases short, with 6 bases between. CDR1 and CDR2 from the germline V gene are SGHRS and YFSETQ. Together with a sample-barcoded 5' primer, a J-beta primer mix was included in a second PCR lasting about 7 to 11 cycles. Via MiXCR, TCRdb re-called the 5' RACE reads, giving one row per CDR3 protein. Here the sample spans approximately 820,000 distinct CDR3 sequences, roughly 44% being singletons. Findings and caveats of the study: Older individuals had lower TCR beta diversity per million T cells (the decline was roughly linear). Calculation of diversity from one million T cells yielded estimates considered to be underestimates. It was not possible, with unsorted PBMCs, to conclusively compare naive and antigen-experienced cells. TCR beta diversity correlated strongly with naive T cell percentage.

The chain is built from TRBV5-1 and TRBJ2-6; D ambiguous. The sequenced sample consisted of blood. The clonotype comes from a man in his 60s in good health. The CDR3, as DNA: TGCGCCAGCAGCTTGGACAGCAGGGCCAACGTCCTGACTTTC. This encodes CASSLDSRANVLTF.